This T cell receptor beta chain was retrieved from a study of monozygotic twins with inflammatory bowel disease. Germline V CDR1 and CDR2: SGHTA, FQGNSA. CDR3 length equals 16 residues. One entry per CDR3 protein, without DNA, is what TCRdb gives after re-calling the 5' RACE reads. The table lists fewer than 550,000 distinct CDR3 sequences, with 2% to 3% in the top ten. Sequencing used blood. The chain carries TRBV7-2 and TRBJ1-2. The TCR was taken from a human donor with ulcerative colitis or Crohn's disease, or a healthy co-twin of an affected twin (not recorded which). CDR3 protein: CASNLLPNSLNYGYTF.